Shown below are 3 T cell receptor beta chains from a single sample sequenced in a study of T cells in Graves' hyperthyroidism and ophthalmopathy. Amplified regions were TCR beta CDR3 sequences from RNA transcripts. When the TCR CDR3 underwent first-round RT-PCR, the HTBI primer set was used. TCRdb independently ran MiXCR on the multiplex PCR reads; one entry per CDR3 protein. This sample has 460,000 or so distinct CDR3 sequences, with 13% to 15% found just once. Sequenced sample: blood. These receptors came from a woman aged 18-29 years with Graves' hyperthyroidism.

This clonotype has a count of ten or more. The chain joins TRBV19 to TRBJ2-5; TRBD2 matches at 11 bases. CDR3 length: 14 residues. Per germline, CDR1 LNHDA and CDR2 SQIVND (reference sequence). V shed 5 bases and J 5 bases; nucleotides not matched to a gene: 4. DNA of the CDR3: TGTGCCAGTAGTGCGCTAGCGGGAGGTGAGACCCAGTACTTC. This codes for CASSALAGGETQYF.

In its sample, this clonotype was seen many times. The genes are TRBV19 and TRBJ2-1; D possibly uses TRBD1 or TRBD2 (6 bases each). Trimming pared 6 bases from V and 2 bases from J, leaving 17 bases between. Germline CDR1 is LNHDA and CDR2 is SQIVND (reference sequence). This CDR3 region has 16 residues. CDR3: CASSRGARGAYNEQFF. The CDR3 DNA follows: TGTGCCAGTAGCCGCGGAGCAAGGGGGGCCTACAATGAGCAGTTCTTC.

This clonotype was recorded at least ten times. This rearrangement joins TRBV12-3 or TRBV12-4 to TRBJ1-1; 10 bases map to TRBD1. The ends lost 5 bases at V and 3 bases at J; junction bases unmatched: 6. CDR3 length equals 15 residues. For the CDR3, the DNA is TGTGCCAGCAGTAGGCTCGGGACAGGGGACACTGAAGCTTTCTTT. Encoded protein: CASSRLGTGDTEAFF.